The 27 T cell receptor beta chains given below trace back to one sample, sequenced in a study of cytomegalovirus exposure and HLA in healthy donors. PCR involved 60 Vbeta and 13 Jbeta primers. TCRdb's table, derived via immunoSEQ multiplex PCR, lists solely in-frame clones and lacks some. The table has around 110,000 clones, 76% seen once; the top ten hold about 2%. Sample: PBMCs. All receptors derive from a man younger than 35 in good health and CMV-seronegative.

CDR3 nucleotide sequence: TGCGCCAGCAGTGAGTCGAGGGATACGCAGTATTTT. Its protein is CASSESRDTQYF. The rearrangement joins TRBV10-1 to TRBJ2-3; D ambiguous. Germline V gene lookup returns CDR1 WNHNN and CDR2 SYGVQD (reference sequence). This CDR3 has 12 residues. V lost 0 bases and J 6 bases, leaving 4 bases between the germline ends.

This clone turned up a few times. This sequence joins TRBV14 and TRBJ2-1; 9 bases are shared with TRBD2. The J segment lost 9 bases and the V segment lost 1 base, leaving 7 bases of the junction unmatched. This CDR3 has 15 amino acids. Germline assignment: CDR1 SGHDN and CDR2 FVKESK. The CDR3 region is CASSQVAGGPAEQFF. CDR3 DNA sequence: TGTGCCAGCAGCCAAGTTGCGGGGGGGCCGGCTGAGCAGTTCTTC. The whole variable domain, filled in from reference TRBV14 and TRBJ2-1, reads EAGVTQFPSHSVIEKGQTVTLRCDPISGHDNLYWYRRVMGKEIKFLLHFVKESKQDESGMPNNRFLAERTGGTYSTLKVQPAELEDSGVYFCASSQVAGGPAEQFFGPGTRLTVL.

The V and J genes are TRBV9 and TRBJ2-7; 9 bases line up with TRBD1. V lost 0 bases to trimming and J lost 1 base; unmatched junction nucleotides: 2. The CDR3 runs to 15 residues. The germline gives CDR1 SGDLS, CDR2 YYNGEE. CDR3 protein: CASSVAGTGSYEQYF. The CDR3 bases are TGTGCCAGCAGCGTAGCGGGGACAGGGTCCTACGAGCAGTACTTC.

This sequence joins TRBV14 and TRBJ1-2; maybe TRBD1 (5 bases). With 1 base removed from V and 7 bases from J, the gap between germline ends came to 22 bases. The CDR3 sequence is 17 residues long. CDR1 and CDR2 from the germline V gene are SGHDN and FVKESK. The DNA for the CDR3 is TGTGCCAGCAGCCAAGGATCGGTCGACAGAGCACGGATTGGCTACACCTTC. It translates to CASSQGSVDRARIGYTF.

The rearrangement joins TRBV7-2 to TRBJ2-3; possibly TRBD2 for D (5 bases). Germline V gives CDR1 SGHTA, CDR2 FQGNSA. The CDR3 length is 12 residues. Trimming took off 5 bases at V and 6 bases at J, with 9 bases between the two ends. The CDR3 DNA reads as TGTGCCAGCAGCCCAGCGGTGGATACGCAGTATTTT. Translation: CASSPAVDTQYF.

V usage is TRBV9 and J usage is TRBJ2-1, with TRBD2 matching 9 bases. CDR3 length: 15 amino acids. From germline, CDR1 is SGDLS and CDR2 YYNGEE. The trim removed 4 bases at V and 4 bases at J, leaving 6 bases unmatched. In DNA form, the CDR3 reads TGTGCCAGCAGCCCCGGGACTAGCAGTTACAATGAGCAGTTCTTC. Translating it yields CASSPGTSSYNEQFF.

The chain couples TRBV28 to TRBJ2-5; D ambiguous. The CDR3 sequence is 13 residues long. Germline V CDR1 and CDR2: MDHEN, SYDVKM. The germline V and J ends were trimmed by 0 bases and 3 bases, with 5 bases remaining between them. This CDR3 reads CASSLWSEETQYF. In nucleotides, the CDR3 is TGTGCCAGCAGTTTATGGTCCGAAGAGACCCAGTACTTC.

This chain joins TRBV5-1 and TRBJ1-1; D is perhaps TRBD1 (6 bases). The CDR3 extends over 16 amino acids. Per germline, CDR1 SGHRS and CDR2 YFSETQ. V was cut by 0 bases and J by 6 bases, with 18 bases left in between. The CDR3 sequence: CASSLAGSGVFSEAFF. CDR3 nucleotides: TGCGCCAGCAGCTTGGCTGGATCAGGGGTGTTCTCTGAAGCTTTCTTT.

This sequence joins TRBV5-1 and TRBJ2-2; 8 nucleotides align to TRBD1. Trimming took 0 bases from V and 0 from J; bases not matched to a gene: 1. Germline lookup yields CDR1 SGHRS and CDR2 YFSETQ. The CDR3 contains 16 residues. The CDR3 reads CASSLGTGTNTGELFF. The CDR3, as DNA: TGCGCCAGCAGCTTGGGGACAGGGACGAACACCGGGGAGCTGTTTTTT. The variable domain in full, with the rest retrieved from reference TRBV5-1 and TRBJ2-2, is KAGVTQTPRYLIKTRGQQVTLSCSPISGHRSVSWYQQTPGQGLQFLFEYFSETQRNKGNFPGRFSGRQFSNSRSEMNVSTLELGDSALYLCASSLGTGTNTGELFFGEGSRLTVL.

To note about this clone: Other DNA sequences in the same sample also yield this CDR3. J is TRBJ2-3 and V is TRBV5-1; 9 bases map to TRBD2. Trimming removed 0 bases from V and 2 bases from J; junction bases left unmatched: 4. Germline values: CDR1 SGHRS, CDR2 YFSETQ. The CDR3 is 16 amino acids. This CDR3 is CASSLDAGLATDTQYF. The CDR3 DNA follows: TGCGCCAGCAGCTTGGATGCGGGACTAGCCACAGATACGCAGTATTTT.

Concerning this clone itself: At one end, the junction sequence differs from germline, possibly due to a read error. The chain employs TRBV9 and TRBJ1-6; the D is unclear. Looked up from germline, CDR1 is SGDLS and CDR2 is YYNGEE. CDR3 length: 13 amino acids. Written as DNA, the CDR3 is TGTGCCAGCAGCGTTGCAGATAAGTCACCCCCCCACTTT. This translates into CASSVADKSPPHF.

CDR3 DNA sequence: TGTGCCAGCAGCCAAAGCCAGGCGTCTGGCTACACCTTC. This encodes CASSQSQASGYTF. The chain uses TRBV7-3 and TRBJ1-2, with D unclear. V was shortened by 5 bases and J by 7 bases, with 14 bases between the two germline ends. Germline V gene lookup returns CDR1 SGHTA and CDR2 FQGTGA. The CDR3 runs 13 residues.

The rearrangement links TRBV5-1 to TRBJ2-1, with TRBD2 as a possible D gene (7 bases). The germline CDR1 and CDR2 sequences are SGHRS and YFSETQ. V gave up 2 bases and J gave up 5 bases, with 11 bases separating them. This CDR3 comprises 14 residues. The CDR3: CASSLRGAHNEQFF. DNA of the CDR3: TGCGCCAGCAGCTTACGGGGGGCCCACAATGAGCAGTTCTTC. The full variable domain, completed using reference TRBV5-1 and TRBJ2-1, is KAGVTQTPRYLIKTRGQQVTLSCSPISGHRSVSWYQQTPGQGLQFLFEYFSETQRNKGNFPGRFSGRQFSNSRSEMNVSTLELGDSALYLCASSLRGAHNEQFFGPGTRLTVL.

The chain couples TRBV2 to TRBJ2-7; D gene ambiguous. Trimming took 5 bases from V and 6 from J, leaving 14 bases between them. CDR3 size: 13 residues. In germline, CDR1 is SNHLY, CDR2 FYNNEI. CDR3 sequence reads: CASSPRGLSEQYF. The CDR3 region has the DNA TGTGCCAGCAGTCCCCGCGGATTGTCCGAGCAGTACTTC.

Judged by abundance, this clone is medium-sized. V and J are TRBV6-1 and TRBJ2-5; 7 positions match TRBD1. CDR3 length equals 13 residues. J was trimmed by 1 base and V by 7 bases; bases with no gene match: 3. CDR1 is MNHNS and CDR2 is SASEGT in the germline V gene. The CDR3 loop is CASNWDSQETQYF. Written as DNA, the CDR3 is TGTGCCAGCAACTGGGACAGCCAAGAGACCCAGTACTTC.

Worth noting for this clone: An end of the junction differs from the germline gene, which may be a read error. The V and J genes are TRBV7-9 and TRBJ2-5; no firm D call. From germline, CDR1 is SEHNR and CDR2 FQNEAQ (reference sequence). CDR3 length: 13 amino acids. CDR3 sequence: CSSSFYPQETQYF. The DNA of the CDR3 is TGTTCCAGCAGCTTCTATCCCCAAGAGACCCAGTACTTC. Combining the CDR3 with reference TRBV7-9 and TRBJ2-5 gives the whole variable domain DTGVSQNPRHKITKRGQNVTFRCDPISEHNRLYWYRQTLGQGPEFLTYFQNEAQLEKSRLLSDRFSAERPKGSFSTLEIQRTEQGDSAMYLCSSSFYPQETQYFGPGTRLLVL.

This clone was picked up a small number of times. V and J are TRBV5-4 and TRBJ2-7; 8 bases map to TRBD1. Germline CDR1 SGHNT, CDR2 YYREEE (reference sequence). CDR3 length: 15 residues. Unmatched junction bases numbered 6, after V lost 3 bases and J lost 1 base. CDR3 coding DNA: TGTGCCAGCAGCTCGGGGACAGGACGATCCTACGAGCAGTACTTC. It specifies CASSSGTGRSYEQYF.

The CDR3 DNA sequence: TGTGCCAGCAGCTTGGACCCAGGGGGCTTCCCAGAGACCCAGTACTTC. Encoded protein: CASSLDPGGFPETQYF. The chain links TRBV5-6 to TRBJ2-5, with TRBD1 matching 8 bases. The CDR3 totals 16 residues. Germline assignment: CDR1 SGHDT and CDR2 YYEEEE. V was pared by 0 bases and J by 4 bases, with 8 bases of the junction left unmatched.

V usage is TRBV5-1 and J usage is TRBJ1-2; TRBD1 agrees at 7 bases. The CDR3 has 13 amino acids. Germline lookup yields CDR1 SGHRS and CDR2 YFSETQ. V was clipped by 6 bases and J by 8 bases; unmatched bases: 10. In DNA form, the CDR3 reads TGCGCCAGCACCCACGACAGGGTCGGGGGCTACACCTTC. Protein: CASTHDRVGGYTF.

The J gene is TRBJ1-1, the V gene TRBV6-5; TRBD1 is a possible D gene (6 bases). V dropped 5 bases and J dropped 9 bases, with 22 bases sitting between them. Germline V gives CDR1 MNHEY, CDR2 SVGAGI. CDR3 size: 15 residues. This CDR3 is CASSTPEIRGGKAFF. DNA for the CDR3: TGTGCCAGCAGTACCCCCGAGATTCGGGGGGGCAAAGCTTTCTTT.

The V and J genes are TRBV19 and TRBJ1-5; 7 positions match TRBD1. Germline V gene sequence: CDR1 LNHDA, CDR2 SQIVND (reference sequence). This CDR3 is built from 15 residues. V lost 6 bases, J lost 0 bases, and 5 bases stayed unmatched. The CDR3 region has the DNA TGTGCCAGTAGCGCCGGGACAGCTAGCAATCAGCCCCAGCATTTT. Amino acids: CASSAGTASNQPQHF.

J is TRBJ1-1 and V is TRBV19, with D tentatively TRBD1 (6 bases). CDR3 length equals 14 residues. The V gene's germline CDR1 is LNHDA and CDR2 SQIVND (reference sequence). V was shortened by 0 bases and J by 4 bases, with 9 bases between the two germline ends. CDR3 sequence (DNA): TGTGCCAGTAGTATAGAGGGGGCCAGCACTGAAGCTTTCTTT. Translation gives CASSIEGASTEAFF. The whole variable domain, remainder taken from reference TRBV19 and TRBJ1-1, is DGGITQSPKYLFRKEGQNVTLSCEQNLNHDAMYWYRQDPGQGLRLIYYSQIVNDFQKGDIAEGYSVSREKKESFPLTVTSAQKNPTAFYLCASSIEGASTEAFFGQGTRLTVV.

In this sample, this clone turned up a few times. The J gene is TRBJ1-6, the V gene TRBV4-3; perhaps TRBD1 as D (6 bases). The germline V gene has CDR1 LGHNA and CDR2 YSLEER. The CDR3 sequence is 16 residues long. Trimming shortened V by 0 bases and J by 5 bases, and 11 bases separated the two germline ends. The CDR3 protein is CASSQEVQGHNSPLHF. DNA of the CDR3: TGCGCCAGCAGCCAAGAAGTACAGGGCCATAATTCACCCCTCCACTTT.

V gene TRBV7-8 combines with J gene TRBJ1-1, with 7 bases matching TRBD1. The V and J ends lost 1 base and 1 base, in that order; junction bases with no gene match: 3. CDR3 size: 15 residues. Germline V lookup: CDR1 SGHVS, CDR2 FQNEAQ. The CDR3 DNA follows: TGTGCCAGCAGCTTAGTTGGACAGGAGAACACTGAAGCTTTCTTT. Translation: CASSLVGQENTEAFF.

This chain uses TRBV18 with TRBJ2-1; D not resolved. In germline, CDR1 is KGHSH, CDR2 LQKENI. V gave up 4 bases and J gave up 6 bases, with 19 bases separating them. The CDR3 spans 16 residues. This chain's CDR3 is CASSLVSRLASNEQFF. Here the CDR3 DNA reads TGTGCCAGCTCACTCGTGTCTCGACTGGCGAGCAATGAGCAGTTCTTC.

The chain links TRBV2 to TRBJ1-1; D remains unclear. CDR1 is SNHLY and CDR2 is FYNNEI in the germline V gene. The V end lost 6 bases, the J end lost 4 bases, and 12 bases lay between the germline ends. The CDR3 has 13 residues. In nucleotides, the CDR3 is TGTGCCAGCAGCGGGGAGGTCGGCACTGAAGCTTTCTTT. Protein: CASSGEVGTEAFF.

As DNA, the CDR3 is TGTGCCAGCACCGGGGGGTCCAGCTTACAGCAGTACTTC. This codes for CASTGGSSLQQYF. The chain is built from TRBV6-5 and TRBJ2-7; 7 nucleotides match TRBD2. Trimming took 7 bases from V and 8 from J; bases not matched to a gene: 11. The CDR3 consists of 13 residues. Germline V gene data show CDR1 as MNHEY and CDR2 as SVGAGI.